The present entry profiles one T cell receptor (beta chain) with its context. Original processing notes: The authors estimated nucleated cell counts from reference gene primer amplification. Sequencing used immunoSEQ multiplex PCR; TCRdb keeps in-frame clones, though not all of them. The DNA gave D and trimming, while V, J and clone size come from that table. Of hundreds of thousands of clones listed, around nine tenths are singletons. The record originates from a study of blood T cell repertoires in COVID-19. About the study: Whether acute or convalescent, the COVID-19 samples came from the United States, Italy and Spain. PBMCs, B-cell-depleted T cells, or T cells were the source of the cDNA or gDNA that made up the material.

Participants were aged roughly 18 to 100 years from approximately 23 US areas. Germline CDR1 SQVTM, CDR2 ANQGSEA. The CDR3 is made up of 13 amino acids. V lost 6 bases to trimming and J lost 3 bases, with 14 bases between them. Sequencing input: PBMCs or T cells enriched from blood (not recorded which). The chain links TRBV29-1 to TRBJ1-2, with D perhaps TRBD1 (6 bases). This receptor was taken from a woman under 30 who had been exposed to COVID-19. The CDR3 region has the DNA TGCAGCGTGGACCGGGGACATTACTATGGCTACACCTTC. Translation gives CSVDRGHYYGYTF.